The TCR beta chain under discussion was sequenced for a study of OX40 agonist ivuxolimab in advanced cancers. TCRdb's table, derived via immunoSEQ multiplex PCR, lists solely in-frame clones and lacks some. The sample includes around 84,000 clones, around 93% of them seen just once. The V gene lost 0 bases and the J gene lost 7 bases, with 10 bases spanning the gap. The length of the CDR3 is 14 residues. Germline CDR1 and CDR2: SGHVS and FNYEAQ. The source is an adult with an advanced solid tumor such as melanoma, head and neck, liver or kidney cancer. The chain combines TRBV7-6 with TRBJ1-5; D call uncertain. The sample here was CD4+ or CD8+ T cells sorted from blood, taken in a trial of the OX40 agonist ivuxolimab. The CDR3 DNA reads as TGTGCCAGCAGCTTAGCGGGTGGGAAACAGCCCCAGCATTTT. It is translated as CASSLAGGKQPQHF.